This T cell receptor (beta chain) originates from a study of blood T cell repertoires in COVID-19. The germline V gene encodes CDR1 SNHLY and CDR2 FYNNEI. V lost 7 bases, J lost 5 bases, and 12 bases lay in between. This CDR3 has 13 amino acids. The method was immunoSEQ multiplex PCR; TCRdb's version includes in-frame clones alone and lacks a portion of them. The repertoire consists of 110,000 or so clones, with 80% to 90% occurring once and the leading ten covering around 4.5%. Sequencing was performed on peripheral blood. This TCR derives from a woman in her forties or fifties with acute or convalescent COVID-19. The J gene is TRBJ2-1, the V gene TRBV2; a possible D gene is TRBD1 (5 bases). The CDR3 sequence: CASTPDTHNEQFF. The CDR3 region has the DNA TGTGCCAGCACCCCGGACACTCACAATGAGCAGTTCTTC.